A selection of T cell receptor beta chains follows, all from one sample in a study of cytomegalovirus exposure and HLA in healthy donors. Sequencing used immunoSEQ multiplex PCR; TCRdb keeps in-frame clones, though not all of them. This listing includes about 210,000 clones. The specimen sequenced was PBMCs. These receptors came from a young woman in good health and CMV-seropositive. Each CDR3 is given with its conserved first and last residue. The order of the fields is V gene, J gene, D gene, CDR3 protein, CDR3 DNA. D genes are given only for firm matches.

TRBV15	TRBJ1-1	TRBD1	CATGQGGFTEAFF	TGTGCCACCGGACAGGGGGGGTTCACTGAAGCTTTCTTT
TRBV5-5	TRBJ2-3	-	CASSLGNSGSTDTQYF	TGTGCCAGCAGCTTGGGAAACAGCGGTAGCACAGATACGCAGTATTTT
TRBV7-2	TRBJ1-1	-	CASSPDRKWTAFF	TGTGCCAGCAGCCCCGACAGGAAATGGACGGCTTTCTTT
TRBV6-5	TRBJ2-1	-	CASSLHLTDEQFF	TGTGCCAGCAGTCTCCACCTAACGGATGAGCAGTTCTTC
TRBV7-6	TRBJ2-3	TRBD2	CASSERLARTDTQYF	TGTGCCAGCAGCGAGAGACTAGCAAGGACAGATACGCAGTATTTT
TRBV10-1	TRBJ2-1	-	CASSAAGSYNEQFF	TGCGCCAGCAGTGCCGCCGGCTCCTACAATGAGCAGTTCTTC
TRBV2	TRBJ1-5	-	CASTSQGKNGQPQHF	TGTGCCAGCACCTCCCAGGGCAAAAATGGGCAGCCCCAGCATTTT
TRBV29-1	TRBJ2-3	-	CSVVWRFTDTQYF	TGCAGCGTTGTCTGGAGATTCACAGATACGCAGTATTTT
TRBV28	TRBJ2-3	TRBD1	CASSRDRISADTQYF	TGTGCCAGCAGTCGGGACAGAATCTCGGCAGATACGCAGTATTTT
TRBV28	TRBJ2-2	-	CASIPVGGGTGELFF	TGTGCCAGCATTCCGGTGGGAGGCGGCACCGGGGAGCTGTTTTTT
TRBV6-1	TRBJ2-7	-	CASSESIPLGWKLIYEQYF	TGTGCCAGCAGTGAATCCATCCCCCTGGGCTGGAAATTAATCTACGAGCAGTACTTC
TRBV13	TRBJ2-7	-	CASSRWLDPEQYF	TGTGCCAGCAGCCGCTGGTTAGATCCCGAGCAGTACTTC
TRBV5-5	TRBJ2-7	-	CASSLAPGNYEQYF	TGTGCCAGCAGCTTGGCCCCGGGAAACTACGAGCAGTACTTC
TRBV5-1	TRBJ1-1	-	CASSLGDIMNTEAFF	TGCGCCAGCAGCTTGGGGGACATAATGAACACTGAAGCTTTCTTT
TRBV13	TRBJ2-5	-	CASSSTPPGQPQETQYF	TGTGCCAGCAGCAGCACCCCTCCGGGACAACCCCAAGAGACCCAGTACTTC
TRBV29-1	TRBJ1-1	-	CSVDIGPGMEAFF	TGCAGCGTTGATATAGGGCCGGGAATGGAAGCTTTCTTT
TRBV19	TRBJ2-5	-	CASSKEGTLETQYF	TGTGCCAGCTCCAAGGAGGGGACTCTCGAGACCCAGTACTTC
TRBV7-9	TRBJ2-2	TRBD1	CASSPGQGAGELFF	TGTGCCAGCAGCCCAGGACAGGGAGCCGGGGAGCTGTTTTTT
TRBV4-3	TRBJ1-2	TRBD1	CASSQDYAGGRGYTF	TGCGCCAGCAGCCAAGATTATGCAGGGGGACGTGGCTACACCTTC
TRBV6-6	TRBJ1-4	TRBD1	CASSDPGGPNEKLFF	TGTGCCAGCAGTGACCCAGGGGGGCCTAATGAAAAACTGTTTTTT
TRBV4-1	TRBJ1-4	TRBD1	CASRLGQEKGYNEKLFF	TGCGCCAGCAGACTGGGACAGGAGAAGGGCTACAATGAAAAACTGTTTTTT
TRBV7-6	TRBJ1-1	-	CASSSKPDSEAFF	TGTGCCAGCAGCTCCAAACCGGACAGTGAAGCTTTCTTT
TRBV5-1	TRBJ1-5	-	CASSLGPNQPQHF	TGCGCCAGCAGCTTGGGGCCCAATCAGCCCCAGCATTTT
TRBV11-2	TRBJ1-2	TRBD1	CASSSSNRGEGYTF	TGTGCCAGCAGCTCCAGCAACAGGGGCGAGGGCTACACCTTC
TRBV29-1	TRBJ2-7	TRBD2	CSVLGLAESSYEQYF	TGCAGCGTCCTAGGACTAGCGGAGAGCTCCTACGAGCAGTACTTC
TRBV7-9	TRBJ2-1	-	CASSTGTSTYNEQFF	TGTGCCAGCAGCACCGGGACATCAACTTACAATGAGCAGTTCTTC
TRBV7-6	TRBJ2-1	TRBD2	CASSFWTRRVNEQFF	TGTGCCAGCAGCTTTTGGACTAGAAGGGTCAATGAGCAGTTCTTC